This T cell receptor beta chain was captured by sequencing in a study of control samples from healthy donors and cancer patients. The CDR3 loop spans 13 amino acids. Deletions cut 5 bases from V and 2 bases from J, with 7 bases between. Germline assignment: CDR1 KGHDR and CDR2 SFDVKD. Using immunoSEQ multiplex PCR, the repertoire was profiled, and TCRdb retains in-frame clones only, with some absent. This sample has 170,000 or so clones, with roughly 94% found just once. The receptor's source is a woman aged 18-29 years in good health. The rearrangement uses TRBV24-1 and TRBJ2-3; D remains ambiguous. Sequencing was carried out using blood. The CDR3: CATSGANTDTQYF. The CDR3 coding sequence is TGTGCCACCAGTGGCGCCAACACAGATACGCAGTATTTT.